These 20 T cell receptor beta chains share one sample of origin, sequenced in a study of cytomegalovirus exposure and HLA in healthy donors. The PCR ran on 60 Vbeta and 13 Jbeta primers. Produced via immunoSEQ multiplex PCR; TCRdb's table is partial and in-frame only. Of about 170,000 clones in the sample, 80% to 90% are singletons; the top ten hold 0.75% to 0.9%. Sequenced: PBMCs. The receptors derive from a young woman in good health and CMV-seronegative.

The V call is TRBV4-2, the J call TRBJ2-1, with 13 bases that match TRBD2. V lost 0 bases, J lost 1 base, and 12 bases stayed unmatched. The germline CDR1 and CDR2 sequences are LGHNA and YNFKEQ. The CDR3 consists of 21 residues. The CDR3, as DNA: TGTGCCAGCAGCCAAGATTCCCGGACTAGCGGGAGATATAGGTCCTACAATGAGCAGTTCTTC. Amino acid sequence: CASSQDSRTSGRYRSYNEQFF.

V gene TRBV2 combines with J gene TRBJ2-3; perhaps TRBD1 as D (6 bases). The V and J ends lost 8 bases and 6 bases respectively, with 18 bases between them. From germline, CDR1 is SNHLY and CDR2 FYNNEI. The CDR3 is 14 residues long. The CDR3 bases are TGTGCCAGCTCCGTAACTGTAAGGGGGGATACGCAGTATTTT. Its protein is CASSVTVRGDTQYF.

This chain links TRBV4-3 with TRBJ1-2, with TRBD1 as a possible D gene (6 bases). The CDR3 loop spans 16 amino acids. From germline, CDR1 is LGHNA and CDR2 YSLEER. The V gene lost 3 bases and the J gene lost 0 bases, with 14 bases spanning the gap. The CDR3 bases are TGCGCCAGCAGCCATACGCTCGGGACACCTAACTATGGCTACACCTTC. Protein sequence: CASSHTLGTPNYGYTF.

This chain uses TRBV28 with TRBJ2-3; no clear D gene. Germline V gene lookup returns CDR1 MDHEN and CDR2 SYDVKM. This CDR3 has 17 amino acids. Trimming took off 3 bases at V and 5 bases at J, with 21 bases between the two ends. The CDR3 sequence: CASSFRSSVARRDTQYF. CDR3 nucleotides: TGTGCCAGCAGTTTTCGCAGCTCTGTCGCACGGAGAGATACGCAGTATTTT.

This CDR3 is CAISEALAGSGEQFF. For the CDR3, the DNA is TGTGCCATCAGTGAGGCCCTAGCGGGAAGCGGTGAGCAGTTCTTC. The V gene is TRBV10-3, the J gene TRBJ2-1, with 9 bases identical to TRBD2. Germline CDR1 ENHRY, CDR2 SYGVKD. With 2 bases clipped from V and 9 bases from J, the junction kept 8 bases outside the gene matches. CDR3 length: 15 amino acids.

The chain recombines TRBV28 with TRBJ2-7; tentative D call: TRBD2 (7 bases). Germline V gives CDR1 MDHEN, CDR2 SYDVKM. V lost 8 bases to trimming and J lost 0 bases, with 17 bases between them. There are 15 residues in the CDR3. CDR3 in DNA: TGTGCCAGCCGGTTTCGGGGGGCGGACTCCTACGAGCAGTACTTC. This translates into CASRFRGADSYEQYF. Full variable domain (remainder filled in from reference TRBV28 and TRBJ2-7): DVKVTQSSRYLVKRTGEKVFLECVQDMDHENMFWYRQDPGLGLRLIYFSYDVKMKEKGDIPEGYSVSREKKERFSLILESASTNQTSMYLCASRFRGADSYEQYFGPGTRLTVT.

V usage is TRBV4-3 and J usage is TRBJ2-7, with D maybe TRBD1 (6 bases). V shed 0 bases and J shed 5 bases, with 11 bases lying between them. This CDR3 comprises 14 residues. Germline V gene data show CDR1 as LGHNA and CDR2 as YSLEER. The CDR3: CASSQEYRDHEQYF. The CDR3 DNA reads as TGCGCCAGCAGCCAAGAATACAGGGACCACGAGCAGTACTTC.

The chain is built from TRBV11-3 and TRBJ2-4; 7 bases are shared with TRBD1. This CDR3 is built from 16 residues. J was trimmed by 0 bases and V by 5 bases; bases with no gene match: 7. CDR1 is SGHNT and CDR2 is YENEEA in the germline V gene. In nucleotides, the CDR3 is TGTGCCAGCAGCATTGGGACAGAAGGAGCCAAAAACATTCAGTACTTC. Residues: CASSIGTEGAKNIQYF.

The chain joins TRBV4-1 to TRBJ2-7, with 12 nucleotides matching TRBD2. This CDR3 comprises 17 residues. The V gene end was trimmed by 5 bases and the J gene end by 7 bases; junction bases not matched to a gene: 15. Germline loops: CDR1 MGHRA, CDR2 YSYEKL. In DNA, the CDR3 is TGCGCCAGCAGCACGGGAAAGACTAGCGGGGGTTTACCAGAGCAGTACTTC. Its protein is CASSTGKTSGGLPEQYF.

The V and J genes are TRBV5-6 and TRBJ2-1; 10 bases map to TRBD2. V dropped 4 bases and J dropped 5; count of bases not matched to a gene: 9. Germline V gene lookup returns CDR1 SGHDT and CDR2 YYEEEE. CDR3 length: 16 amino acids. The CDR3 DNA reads TGTGCCAGCAGCCTTCCGGGACTAGCGAGTAACAATGAGCAGTTCTTC. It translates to CASSLPGLASNNEQFF.

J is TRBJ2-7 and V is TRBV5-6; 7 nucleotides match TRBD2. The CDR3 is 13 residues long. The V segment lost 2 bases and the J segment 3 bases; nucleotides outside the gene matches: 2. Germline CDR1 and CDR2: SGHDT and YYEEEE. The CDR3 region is CASSLGLDYEQYF. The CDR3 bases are TGTGCCAGCAGCTTAGGACTAGACTACGAGCAGTACTTC.

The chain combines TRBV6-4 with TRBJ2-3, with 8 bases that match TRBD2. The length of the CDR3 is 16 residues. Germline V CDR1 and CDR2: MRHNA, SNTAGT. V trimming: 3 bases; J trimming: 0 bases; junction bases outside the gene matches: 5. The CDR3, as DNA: TGTGCCAGCAGTGAGTCCCCTAGCGGGAGCACAGATACGCAGTATTTT. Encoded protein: CASSESPSGSTDTQYF.

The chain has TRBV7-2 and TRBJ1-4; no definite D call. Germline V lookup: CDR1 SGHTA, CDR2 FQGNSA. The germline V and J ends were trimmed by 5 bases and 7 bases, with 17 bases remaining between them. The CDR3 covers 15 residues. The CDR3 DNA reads TGTGCCAGCAGCCTTCGCCGCCCATCAGGTGAAAAACTGTTTTTT. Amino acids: CASSLRRPSGEKLFF.

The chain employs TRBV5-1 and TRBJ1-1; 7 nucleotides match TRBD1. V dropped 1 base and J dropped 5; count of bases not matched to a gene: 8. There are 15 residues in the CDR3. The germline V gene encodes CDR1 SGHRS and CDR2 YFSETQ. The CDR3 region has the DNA TGCGCCAGCAGCTTGATAGGGGGCAAGAATACTGAAGCTTTCTTT. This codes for CASSLIGGKNTEAFF.

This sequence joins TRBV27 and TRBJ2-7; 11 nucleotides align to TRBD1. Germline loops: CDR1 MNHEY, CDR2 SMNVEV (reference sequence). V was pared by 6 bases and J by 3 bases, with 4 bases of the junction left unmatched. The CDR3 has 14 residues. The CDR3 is CASSRGTGGYEQYF. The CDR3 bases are TGTGCCAGCAGCCGCGGGACAGGGGGCTACGAGCAGTACTTC.

DNA for the CDR3: TGCGCCAGCAGCTCCTTGACAGACTCCTACGAGCAGTACTTC. Translation: CASSSLTDSYEQYF. The chain employs TRBV5-1 and TRBJ2-7; a possible D gene is TRBD1 (5 bases). The germline gives CDR1 SGHRS, CDR2 YFSETQ. The V gene lost 3 bases and the J gene lost 0 bases, with 10 bases spanning the gap. This CDR3 contains 14 residues.

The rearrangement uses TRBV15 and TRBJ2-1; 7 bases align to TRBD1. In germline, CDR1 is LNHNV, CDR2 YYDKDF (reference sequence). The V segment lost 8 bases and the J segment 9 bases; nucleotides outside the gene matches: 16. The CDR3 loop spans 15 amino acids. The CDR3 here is CATDPGTVLVGEQFF. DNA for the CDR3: TGTGCCACCGACCCCGGGACAGTTTTAGTCGGTGAGCAGTTCTTC.

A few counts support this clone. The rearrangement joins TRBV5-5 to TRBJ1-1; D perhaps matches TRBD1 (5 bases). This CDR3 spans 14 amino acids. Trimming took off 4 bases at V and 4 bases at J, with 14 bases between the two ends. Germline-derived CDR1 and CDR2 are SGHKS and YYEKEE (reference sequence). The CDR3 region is CASSPLTDLTEAFF. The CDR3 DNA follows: TGTGCCAGCAGCCCATTGACAGATCTCACTGAAGCTTTCTTT.

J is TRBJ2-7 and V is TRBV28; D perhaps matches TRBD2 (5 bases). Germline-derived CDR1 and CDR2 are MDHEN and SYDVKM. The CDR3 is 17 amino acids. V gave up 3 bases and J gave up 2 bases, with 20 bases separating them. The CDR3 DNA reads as TGTGCCAGCAGTTTGGTCCAAAAGAGGGAGATAACCTACGAGCAGTACTTC. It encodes CASSLVQKREITYEQYF. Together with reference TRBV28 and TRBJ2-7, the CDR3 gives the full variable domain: DVKVTQSSRYLVKRTGEKVFLECVQDMDHENMFWYRQDPGLGLRLIYFSYDVKMKEKGDIPEGYSVSREKKERFSLILESASTNQTSMYLCASSLVQKREITYEQYFGPGTRLTVT.

The CDR3 sequence is CASSVSGTQDNEQFF. The CDR3 bases are TGTGCCAGCAGCGTATCCGGGACACAGGACAATGAGCAGTTCTTC. This chain connects TRBV9 to TRBJ2-1, with D possibly TRBD1 on 6 matching bases. With 1 base removed from V and 5 bases from J, the gap between germline ends came to 13 bases. The germline CDR1 and CDR2 sequences are SGDLS and YYNGEE. CDR3 size: 15 residues.